Listed here are 20 T cell receptor beta chains from one sample, sequenced in a study of identical twins. TCRdb itself ran the 5' RACE reads through MiXCR, one entry per CDR3 protein. The sample has some 1,700,000 distinct CDR3 sequences, about 32% seen once. The sample taken for sequencing was cord blood. The receptors stem from a newborn girl in good health.

This clonotype was seen a handful of times. For the CDR3, the DNA is TGTGCCACCAGTGTGAGGAGTACTAGCACAGATACGCAGTATTTT. Translated, it gives CATSVRSTSTDTQYF. The J gene is TRBJ2-3, the V gene TRBV24-1; D is unresolved. Germline CDR1 is KGHDR and CDR2 is SFDVKD. Trimming removed 5 bases at V and 0 bases at J, with 11 bases between. The CDR3 sequence is 15 residues long.

This clonotype was observed a few times. The chain uses TRBV10-3 and TRBJ1-1, with TRBD1 matching over 7 bases. J gave up 2 bases and V 8 bases, and 5 bases lay outside the gene matches. CDR3 length: 13 residues. Germline V gene lookup returns CDR1 ENHRY and CDR2 SYGVKD. The CDR3 nucleotides are TGTGCCATCGGACAGGTTACTAACACTGAAGCTTTCTTT. This encodes CAIGQVTNTEAFF.

This clonotype was seen more than once but under ten times. The chain joins TRBV2 to TRBJ1-4; maybe TRBD1 (6 bases). Germline CDR1 SNHLY, CDR2 FYNNEI. The CDR3 loop spans 15 amino acids. V gave up 6 bases and J gave up 5 bases, with 16 bases separating them. DNA for the CDR3: TGTGCCAGCAGGCATCCCGGGACAAGAAATGAAAAACTGTTTTTT. Protein: CASRHPGTRNEKLFF.

The CDR3 coding sequence is TGCGCCAGCAGCCCCGGGACTAGCCCCGCAGATACGCAGTATTTT. This translates into CASSPGTSPADTQYF. The J gene is TRBJ2-3, the V gene TRBV5-1; 9 bases fit TRBD2. V dropped 4 bases and J dropped 4; count of bases not matched to a gene: 7. The CDR3 contains 15 residues. The germline V gene has CDR1 SGHRS and CDR2 YFSETQ.

V and J are TRBV20-1 and TRBJ1-2; 9 bases align to TRBD1. Trimming cost V 1 base and J 5 bases; bases outside gene matches: 5. Germline CDR1 reads DFQATT; CDR2 reads SNEGSKA (reference sequence). This CDR3 spans 14 amino acids. The CDR3 reads CSARVTGTGYGYTF. In nucleotides, the CDR3 is TGCAGTGCTAGAGTTACCGGGACAGGGTATGGCTACACCTTC.

This chain uses TRBV20-1 with TRBJ1-6, with D possibly TRBD1 on 5 matching bases. V lost 1 base and J 1 base, leaving 11 bases between the germline ends. From germline, CDR1 is DFQATT and CDR2 SNEGSKA (reference sequence). The CDR3 consists of 16 residues. The CDR3 protein is CSARVQRGSYNSPLHF. CDR3 nucleotide sequence: TGCAGTGCTAGAGTTCAGAGGGGATCCTATAATTCACCCCTCCACTTT.

This clonotype was found a few times. The V call is TRBV2, the J call TRBJ1-1; tentative D call: TRBD1 (6 bases). Germline V CDR1 and CDR2: SNHLY, FYNNEI. The CDR3 runs to 14 residues. V was pared by 6 bases and J by 0 bases, with 11 bases between. The CDR3 reads CASSVDRLNTEAFF. CDR3 nucleotides: TGTGCCAGCAGCGTCGACAGGCTGAACACTGAAGCTTTCTTT.

This rearrangement joins TRBV5-6 to TRBJ1-1; D is ambiguous. Germline CDR1 reads SGHDT; CDR2 reads YYEEEE. This CDR3 comprises 15 residues. With 3 bases removed from V and 5 bases from J, the gap between germline ends came to 17 bases. The CDR3 loop is CASSYYGTRLTEAFF. DNA for the CDR3: TGTGCCAGCAGCTATTATGGAACGCGGTTGACTGAAGCTTTCTTT.

This chain uses TRBV5-5 with TRBJ2-7; maybe TRBD1 (6 bases). Per germline, CDR1 SGHKS and CDR2 YYEKEE (reference sequence). V shed 2 bases and J shed 3 bases, with 15 bases lying between them. CDR3 size: 15 residues. In DNA form, the CDR3 reads TGTGCCAGCAGCTTTTCCGGGACACGTAACTACGAGCAGTACTTC. Translated: CASSFSGTRNYEQYF. The full variable domain, in which reference TRBV5-5 and TRBJ2-7 provide the parts outside the CDR3, is DAGVTQSPTHLIKTRGQQVTLRCSPISGHKSVSWYQQVLGQGPQFIFQYYEKEERGRGNFPDRFSARQFPNYSSELNVNALLLGDSALYLCASSFSGTRNYEQYFGPGTRLTVT.

This clonotype was found a few times. The chain joins TRBV21-1 to TRBJ1-1. TRBV21-1 is shown as a pseudogene. The CDR3 sequence is 13 residues long. CDR3 residues: CASSRHRNTEAFF. The CDR3 coding sequence is TGTGCCAGCAGCCGACACAGGAACACTGAAGCTTTCTTT.

This chain connects TRBV3-1 to TRBJ2-1; D is uncertain. The CDR3 loop spans 13 amino acids. V lost 3 bases, J lost 7 bases, and 10 bases lay in between. Germline V gene lookup returns CDR1 LGHDT and CDR2 YNNKEL (reference sequence). CDR3 DNA sequence: TGTGCCAGCAGCCAGGCTCCCCAAAATGAGCAGTTCTTC. This sequence encodes CASSQAPQNEQFF.

This clonotype was recorded a few times. The chain links TRBV4-1 to TRBJ1-2; D ambiguous. This CDR3 has 15 residues. V lost 2 bases and J 7 bases, leaving 17 bases between the germline ends. Germline V gene data show CDR1 as MGHRA and CDR2 as YSYEKL. The CDR3 reads CASSQLGGSSGGYTF. The CDR3 coding sequence is TGCGCCAGCAGCCAATTGGGCGGTAGTTCGGGTGGCTACACCTTC.

The gene calls are TRBV10-3 and TRBJ1-2, with D uncertain. Per the germline V gene, CDR1 is ENHRY and CDR2 is SYGVKD. The germline V and J ends were trimmed by 10 bases and 4 bases, with 13 bases remaining between them. The length of the CDR3 is 12 residues. This chain's CDR3 is CATRTDGYGYTF. Here the CDR3 DNA reads TGTGCCACAAGGACTGACGGCTATGGCTACACCTTC.

Notes on this clonotype: A much bigger clone sits one base away, suggesting this may be a read error. The chain couples TRBV29-1 to TRBJ2-7, with D perhaps TRBD1 (6 bases). The CDR3 runs 15 residues. Deletions cut 4 bases from V and 10 bases from J, with 26 bases between. CDR1 is SQVTM and CDR2 is ANQGSEA in the germline V gene. The CDR3 DNA reads TGCAGCGTTGGTCGACAGGCGTCTTACCAAGAGGCCCAGTACTTC. Translated: CSVGRQASYQEAQYF.

This clonotype turned up a few times. This chain links TRBV5-1 with TRBJ2-1, with 11 bases fitting TRBD2. CDR1 is SGHRS and CDR2 is YFSETQ in the germline V gene. The J segment lost 3 bases and the V segment lost 4 bases, leaving 9 bases of the junction unmatched. CDR3 length: 17 residues. CDR3 region: CASSPVSGTSGYNEQFF. CDR3 nucleotides: TGCGCCAGCAGCCCTGTATCCGGGACTAGCGGCTACAATGAGCAGTTCTTC.

Only a few counts were recorded for this clonotype. One end of the junction does not line up with germline, which may come from a read error. The V call is TRBV4-1, the J call TRBJ2-1, with 8 nucleotides matching TRBD2. CDR3 length: 15 amino acids. Germline CDR1 is MGHRA and CDR2 is YSYEKL. As DNA, the CDR3 is TGCGCCAGCGGCCAAACGGGACTAGGCTACAATGAGCAGTTCTTC. Translating it yields CASGQTGLGYNEQFF.

This clonotype was observed a few times. The genes are TRBV2 and TRBJ2-5; D remains unclear. The J call may be incorrect, as the DNA end agrees better with TRBJ2-7. Per germline, CDR1 SNHLY and CDR2 FYNNEI. This CDR3 contains 14 residues. Here the CDR3 DNA reads TGTGCCAGCATAGAGAGTGGGGTCGTCGGCGAGCAGTACTTC. Amino acids: CASIESGVVGEQYF.

V is TRBV5-1 and J is TRBJ2-1, with 11 bases fitting TRBD2. Per germline, CDR1 SGHRS and CDR2 YFSETQ. J lost 5 bases, V lost 3 bases, and 4 bases had no gene match. This CDR3 comprises 15 residues. The DNA for the CDR3 is TGCGCCAGCAGCTCCATGACTAGCGGGAACAATGAGCAGTTCTTC. Its translation is CASSSMTSGNNEQFF. The variable domain in full, with the rest retrieved from reference TRBV5-1 and TRBJ2-1, is KAGVTQTPRYLIKTRGQQVTLSCSPISGHRSVSWYQQTPGQGLQFLFEYFSETQRNKGNFPGRFSGRQFSNSRSEMNVSTLELGDSALYLCASSSMTSGNNEQFFGPGTRLTVL.

This clonotype occurred many times. The chain employs TRBV5-1 and TRBJ2-3; the match to TRBD1 covers 7 bases. The CDR3 spans 14 residues. The V gene's germline CDR1 is SGHRS and CDR2 YFSETQ. V dropped 5 bases and J dropped 9; count of bases not matched to a gene: 12. CDR3 DNA: TGCGCCAGCAGGGAAGAACAGGGGTATGACACGCAGTATTTT. It codes for CASREEQGYDTQYF. The variable domain in full, with the rest retrieved from reference TRBV5-1 and TRBJ2-3, is KAGVTQTPRYLIKTRGQQVTLSCSPISGHRSVSWYQQTPGQGLQFLFEYFSETQRNKGNFPGRFSGRQFSNSRSEMNVSTLELGDSALYLCASREEQGYDTQYFGPGTRLTVL.

Details on this clonotype: A read error is possible here, since a much larger clone lies one base away. The chain has TRBV29-1 and TRBJ2-1; 7 bases are a match to TRBD2. The end of the DNA fits TRBJ2-7 better, so the J call may be wrong. The CDR3 length is 14 residues. Germline CDR1 and CDR2: SQVTM and ANQGSEA. Here the CDR3 reads CSVETQRGRNEQYF. CDR3 DNA sequence: TGCAGCGTTGAAACCCAGCGGGGCCGCAATGAGCAGTACTTC.